These T cell receptor beta chains were read from a single sample in a study of blood T cell repertoires in COVID-19. Sequencing used immunoSEQ multiplex PCR; TCRdb keeps in-frame clones, though not all of them. The sample shows approximately 100,000 clones, over 85% of them seen only once. The sequencing input was peripheral blood. The receptors derive from a human donor with COVID-19, enrolled during active disease. The donor label of this sample is uncertain. Each CDR3 is given with its conserved first and last residue. D genes are given only for firm matches. Rows give clone size only sometimes, using once, few, many, or a class for an expanded clone.

V gene: TRBV7-9
clone size: NA
J gene: TRBJ1-5
D gene: TRBD1
CDR3 protein: CASSLAGTGVNQPQHF
CDR3 DNA: TGTGCCAGCAGCCTCGCCGGGACAGGCGTCAATCAGCCCCAGCATTTT

V gene: TRBV12-3/TRBV12-4
clone size: NA
J gene: TRBJ1-1
D gene: TRBD1
CDR3 protein: CASSLQGGTEAFF
CDR3 DNA: TGTGCCAGCAGTCTGCAGGGGGGCACTGAAGCTTTCTTT

V gene: TRBV5-1
clone size: NA
J gene: TRBJ2-2
D gene: TRBD1
CDR3 protein: CASSGTGEGTGELFF
CDR3 DNA: TGCGCCAGCAGCGGAACAGGGGAAGGGACCGGGGAGCTGTTTTTT

V gene: TRBV18
clone size: NA
J gene: TRBJ2-2
D gene: NA
CDR3 protein: CASSPFGGQGDTGELFF
CDR3 DNA: TGTGCCAGCTCACCATTCGGAGGGCAGGGGGACACCGGGGAGCTGTTTTTT

V gene: TRBV2
clone size: NA
J gene: TRBJ2-1
D gene: NA
CDR3 protein: CASTEGGRDEQFF
CDR3 DNA: TGTGCCAGCACGGAAGGGGGTAGGGATGAGCAGTTCTTC

V gene: TRBV4-1
clone size: NA
J gene: TRBJ1-2
D gene: NA
CDR3 protein: CASSQEGALNYGYTF
CDR3 DNA: TGCGCCAGCAGCCAAGAGGGGGCCCTGAACTATGGCTACACCTTC

V gene: TRBV4-1
clone size: NA
J gene: TRBJ2-5
D gene: TRBD2
CDR3 protein: CASSPLIAGDQETQYF
CDR3 DNA: TGCGCCAGCAGCCCCCTTATAGCGGGGGACCAAGAGACCCAGTACTTC

V gene: TRBV2
clone size: NA
J gene: TRBJ1-5
D gene: NA
CDR3 protein: CASSEQDSNQPQHF
CDR3 DNA: TGTGCCAGCAGTGAACAGGATAGCAATCAGCCCCAGCATTTT

V gene: TRBV5-8
clone size: NA
J gene: TRBJ1-5
D gene: TRBD1
CDR3 protein: CASSPGVGGANQPQHF
CDR3 DNA: TGTGCCAGCAGCCCGGGGGTAGGGGGCGCCAATCAGCCCCAGCATTTT

V gene: TRBV5-6
clone size: NA
J gene: TRBJ1-3
D gene: NA
CDR3 protein: CASSLAGYGNTIYF
CDR3 DNA: TGTGCCAGCAGCTTGGCAGGGTATGGAAACACCATATATTTT

V gene: TRBV7-9
clone size: NA
J gene: TRBJ2-1
D gene: TRBD2
CDR3 protein: CASSWGGLARNEQFF
CDR3 DNA: TGTGCCAGCAGCTGGGGGGGACTAGCTAGAAATGAGCAGTTCTTC

V gene: TRBV7-9
clone size: NA
J gene: TRBJ2-5
D gene: NA
CDR3 protein: CASSFDTTQETQYF
CDR3 DNA: TGTGCCAGCAGCTTTGACACCACCCAAGAGACCCAGTACTTC

V gene: TRBV6-5
clone size: NA
J gene: TRBJ1-3
D gene: NA
CDR3 protein: CASWGGGNTIYF
CDR3 DNA: TGTGCCAGCTGGGGGGGAGGAAACACCATATATTTT

V gene: TRBV4-2
clone size: NA
J gene: TRBJ2-1
D gene: TRBD2
CDR3 protein: CASSPGSGTLNEQFF
CDR3 DNA: TGTGCCAGCAGCCCTGGAAGCGGGACTCTCAATGAGCAGTTCTTC

V gene: TRBV2
clone size: NA
J gene: TRBJ1-1
D gene: NA
CDR3 protein: CASHGGPEVAFF
CDR3 DNA: TGTGCCAGCCACGGGGGGCCGGAGGTAGCTTTCTTT

V gene: TRBV18
clone size: NA
J gene: TRBJ2-3
D gene: TRBD2
CDR3 protein: CASSPTSGGAGDTQYF
CDR3 DNA: TGTGCCAGCTCACCGACTAGCGGGGGGGCCGGAGATACGCAGTATTTT

V gene: TRBV6-5
clone size: NA
J gene: TRBJ1-6
D gene: TRBD1
CDR3 protein: CASSYWTGGNSPLHF
CDR3 DNA: TGTGCCAGCAGTTACTGGACAGGGGGCAATTCACCCCTCCACTTT

V gene: TRBV25-1
clone size: NA
J gene: TRBJ2-2
D gene: TRBD1
CDR3 protein: CASSESRTGNTGELFF
CDR3 DNA: TGTGCCAGCAGTGAAAGTCGGACAGGGAACACCGGGGAGCTGTTTTTT

V gene: TRBV30
clone size: NA
J gene: TRBJ1-6
D gene: NA
CDR3 protein: CAWRVALNNSPLHF
CDR3 DNA: TGTGCCTGGAGAGTGGCCCTGAATAATTCACCCCTCCACTTT

V gene: TRBV2
clone size: NA
J gene: TRBJ2-1
D gene: NA
CDR3 protein: CASSAAAKSSYNEQFF
CDR3 DNA: TGTGCCAGCTCTGCAGCGGCTAAGAGCTCCTACAATGAGCAGTTCTTC

V gene: TRBV3-1/TRBV3-2
clone size: NA
J gene: TRBJ1-6
D gene: NA
CDR3 protein: CASSQDAPQASSSPLHF
CDR3 DNA: TGTGCCAGCAGCCAAGATGCCCCACAGGCCAGCTCTTCACCCCTCCACTTT

V gene: TRBV6-5
clone size: NA
J gene: TRBJ2-7
D gene: NA
CDR3 protein: CASMRDEIYEQYF
CDR3 DNA: TGTGCCAGCATGCGGGACGAGATCTACGAGCAGTACTTC

V gene: TRBV7-2
clone size: NA
J gene: TRBJ1-2
D gene: NA
CDR3 protein: CASSLVPVNYGYTF
CDR3 DNA: TGTGCCAGCAGCTTAGTCCCAGTTAACTATGGCTACACCTTC

V gene: TRBV1
clone size: NA
J gene: TRBJ1-5
D gene: NA
CDR3 protein: CTSSQDKDSHQPQHF
CDR3 DNA: TGCACCAGCAGCCAAGATAAGGACAGCCATCAGCCCCAGCATTTT

V gene: TRBV19
clone size: NA
J gene: TRBJ2-6
D gene: NA
CDR3 protein: CASSETGLPGANVLTF
CDR3 DNA: TGTGCCAGTAGTGAGACAGGACTGCCTGGGGCCAACGTCCTGACTTTC

V gene: TRBV19
clone size: few
J gene: TRBJ2-1
D gene: NA
CDR3 protein: CASSIGIGDYNEQFF
CDR3 DNA: TGTGCCAGTAGTATAGGGATAGGAGATTACAATGAGCAGTTCTTC

V gene: TRBV25-1
clone size: NA
J gene: TRBJ1-2
D gene: TRBD1
CDR3 protein: CASRKTGEGGPFNYGYTF
CDR3 DNA: TGTGCCAGCCGAAAAACAGGGGAAGGGGGCCCCTTTAACTATGGCTACACCTTC

V gene: TRBV5-6
clone size: few
J gene: TRBJ1-2
D gene: NA
CDR3 protein: CASSAVLRARDNHGYTF
CDR3 DNA: TGTGCCAGCAGCGCGGTACTCAGGGCGCGCGATAATCATGGCTACACCTTC

V gene: TRBV30
clone size: NA
J gene: TRBJ2-2
D gene: NA
CDR3 protein: CAWSAGRGTGELFF
CDR3 DNA: TGTGCCTGGAGTGCTGGCAGGGGAACCGGGGAGCTGTTTTTT